The clone carrying this T cell receptor beta chain was seen once. Its antigen remains unidentified. Produced via immunoSEQ multiplex PCR; TCRdb's table is partial and in-frame only. The table records some 130,000 clones, just under 85% of them present only once. This specimen belongs to a study of cytomegalovirus exposure and HLA in healthy donors. The overall study: A subsequent analysis stated that the approximately 110 validation repertoires were run on the same platform as the roughly 700 first-cohort repertoires. Study-wide results and caveats: The tendency of first-cohort TCR clusters to co-occur in the roughly 130 validation repertoires emerged from a later analysis. Specificity of three CMV-associated chains for CMV antigens was verified in vitro.

V trimming: 3 bases; J trimming: 7 bases; junction bases outside the gene matches: 12. The germline CDR1 and CDR2 sequences are SGHRS and YFSETQ. This CDR3 comprises 15 residues. The J gene is TRBJ1-1, the V gene TRBV5-1; 7 nucleotides line up with TRBD1. Material: PBMCs. The clonotype originates from a man aged 30-40 years in good health and CMV-seropositive. The CDR3 region is CASSSNLQGRHEAFF. The CDR3 DNA reads as TGCGCCAGCAGCTCGAACCTACAGGGGAGGCATGAAGCTTTCTTT.